The entry below describes one T cell receptor beta chain. Its antigen remains undetermined. No much larger clone exists at a distance of one base, and base qualities are not known. Participants in the prospective study were enrolled through a virtual design, were aged 18 to 89 years, and lived in roughly 25 United States geographic areas. To assign participants to cohorts, the prospective study relied on clinical history that participants themselves reported in a screening survey and a study questionnaire. Recovered participants in ImmuneRACE Cohort 3 were defined by two consecutive negative NP/OP PCR tests, clearance by a healthcare professional, or resolution of symptoms. Each participant in the prospective study had whole blood, serum and a nasopharyngeal or oropharyngeal swab collected by mobile phlebotomists. Additional blood draws and questionnaires over a 2-month period could optionally be provided by prospective study participants. Prospective study blood samples were shipped either frozen or at room temperature before DNA extraction.

The sample belongs to a study of blood T cell repertoires in COVID-19 (dated by TCRdb to between 2020 and 2021). Background for the entire study: Samples covering the acute and convalescent phases of COVID-19 were provided by collaborators in the United States, Italy and Spain. The material from the prospective study consisted of cDNA or gDNA derived from T cells, B-cell-depleted T cells, or PBMCs. Deeply sampled blood TCRbeta repertoires from subjects exposed to, actively infected with, or recovered from COVID-19 were included in the dataset. The repertoires were released in a freely available public database meant as a resource for research on the immune response to SARS-CoV-2. The samples were drawn from two sources: the first 160 participants of the ongoing ImmuneRACE study, and 1,254 subjects contributed by 6 global collaborators. The sample metadata nearly always contained a de-identified subject ID, COVID-19 status, age in years and sex. Where HLA class I and class II types were available, the types were taken from metadata supplied by the sample provider, not from assay-based typing. The full study reports these points: The quantity of clinical and demographic metadata differed by source and by participant and was supplied without curation.

TCRbeta CDR3 regions were amplified from genomic DNA using the immunoSEQ Assay, a bias-controlled multiplex PCR. The source study handled its data this way. Within the assay, amplification of reference gene primers was used to estimate how many nucleated cells each sample contained. To quantify the absolute abundance of each unique TCRbeta CDR3 rearrangement, sequence reads were collapsed and filtered. Productive Simpson clonality was computed per sample as the square root of Simpson's diversity index over productive rearrangements. Sourced from immuneACCESS, this table was stored by TCRdb with only in-frame sequences that have V and J called. A share of the clones is absent; for the studies checked, an unresolved V gene accounts for under half, and the remainder has no known explanation. The V and J calls and clone size come from that table; D and trimming were worked out from the DNA. Across this sample there are fewer than 500,000 clones, with roughly 90% seen only once. Of the sample, 0.7% falls within the top ten clones.

Deletion took 5 bases off V and 1 base off J, with a span of 11 bases between the germline ends. Reading the germline V gene (reference sequence) gives CDR1 GTSNPN and CDR2 SVGIG. From the cysteine up to the phenylalanine, the CDR3 has a length of 13 residues. Solely the CDR3 DNA is kept, with 39 bases framed from the first base. The clonotype comes from a woman under 30 who had recovered from COVID-19. This chain joins TRBV30 to TRBJ2-5, and possibly TRBD2, on 6 matching bases. The material sequenced was PBMCs or T cells enriched from blood (not recorded which). The CDR3 reads CAWDPGAQETQYF. The sequenced DNA: TGTGCCTGGGACCCGGGAGCCCAAGAGACCCAGTACTTC.